The 25 T cell receptor beta chains given below trace back to one sample, sequenced in a study of TIL therapy for anti-PD-1-resistant metastatic lung cancer. This was the immunoSEQ v3 assay. Only in-frame clones appear in the TCRdb table, and some are missing; sequencing was by immunoSEQ multiplex PCR. Found here are about 52,000 clones, about 80% of them singletons; the top ten hold roughly 5%. Documented time point: pre-treatment sample, taken before nivolumab and TIL therapy. Sample: blood, taken at baseline. These receptor sequences come from a woman aged 30-79 years with non-small cell lung cancer.

The V and J genes are TRBV28 and TRBJ1-2, with D possibly TRBD1 on 5 matching bases. CDR1 MDHEN and CDR2 SYDVKM come from the germline V gene. This CDR3 is 14 amino acids long. V was pared by 6 bases and J by 5 bases, with 16 bases between. The CDR3 loop is CASSRRGAGYGYTF. The CDR3 DNA reads as TGTGCCAGCAGCCGCCGGGGCGCGGGTTATGGCTACACCTTC.

The rearrangement links TRBV19 to TRBJ2-5; 10 nucleotides align to TRBD2. The CDR3 runs to 16 residues. CDR1 and CDR2 from the germline V gene are LNHDA and SQIVND (reference sequence). Trimming took 5 bases from V and 2 from J; bases not matched to a gene: 8. The DNA for the CDR3 is TGTGCCAGTAGTCATGGACTAGCGGAAACACAAGAGACCCAGTACTTC. It translates to CASSHGLAETQETQYF.

The V call is TRBV7-9, the J call TRBJ2-1, with D tentatively TRBD2 (7 bases). The CDR3 is 15 amino acids. Trimming shortened V by 7 bases and J by 4 bases, and 17 bases separated the two germline ends. Per the germline V gene, CDR1 is SEHNR and CDR2 is FQNEAQ (reference sequence). The CDR3 loop is CASNRRGGLYNEQFF. In nucleotides, the CDR3 is TGTGCCAGCAATCGAAGGGGGGGACTTTACAATGAGCAGTTCTTC. Looking up the rest from reference TRBV7-9 and TRBJ2-1 gives the full variable domain: DTGVSQNPRHKITKRGQNVTFRCDPISEHNRLYWYRQTLGQGPEFLTYFQNEAQLEKSRLLSDRFSAERPKGSFSTLEIQRTEQGDSAMYLCASNRRGGLYNEQFFGPGTRLTVL.

V usage is TRBV18 and J usage is TRBJ1-6; D call uncertain. The CDR3 has 15 residues. Germline V gene lookup returns CDR1 KGHSH and CDR2 LQKENI. Trimming took 3 bases from V and 2 from J, leaving 8 bases between them. Written as DNA, the CDR3 is TGTGCCAGCTCACCGGAGGACCCCTATAATTCACCCCTCCACTTT. Protein: CASSPEDPYNSPLHF.

The rearrangement joins TRBV5-1 to TRBJ1-2; 9 bases line up with TRBD1. This CDR3 is built from 15 residues. Trimming removed 3 bases from V and 7 bases from J; junction bases left unmatched: 10. Germline CDR1 reads SGHRS; CDR2 reads YFSETQ. As DNA, the CDR3 is TGCGCCAGCAGCTCTTCCCCGGGACAGGGCTCTGGCTACACCTTC. Translation gives CASSSSPGQGSGYTF.

V gene TRBV6-6 combines with J gene TRBJ1-2; 10 nucleotides line up with TRBD1. The CDR3 sequence is 15 residues long. Germline assignment: CDR1 MNHNY and CDR2 SVGAGI (reference sequence). V lost 5 bases, J lost 4 bases, and 7 bases stayed unmatched. CDR3 region: CASSQGQGTGYGYTF. CDR3 sequence (DNA): TGTGCCAGCAGTCAGGGACAGGGGACCGGCTATGGCTACACCTTC.

This sequence joins TRBV18 and TRBJ2-3; 7 nucleotides match TRBD2. Germline V gene sequence: CDR1 KGHSH, CDR2 LQKENI. The CDR3 spans 17 residues. V was pared by 0 bases and J by 4 bases, with 10 bases of the junction left unmatched. The CDR3 nucleotides are TGTGCCAGCTCACCACCGAGAGGTTCTAGCGGCTCAGATACGCAGTATTTT. Its translation is CASSPPRGSSGSDTQYF.

For the CDR3, the DNA is TGTGCCAGCAGTCTCCTGACAGGGGAGGATACCGGGGAGCTGTTTTTT. This sequence encodes CASSLLTGEDTGELFF. The chain has TRBV28 and TRBJ2-2; 8 bases map to TRBD1. The CDR3 consists of 16 residues. With 5 bases clipped from V and 5 bases from J, the junction kept 10 bases outside the gene matches. Per the germline V gene, CDR1 is MDHEN and CDR2 is SYDVKM.

V usage is TRBV28 and J usage is TRBJ1-5, with 9 bases identical to TRBD1. Germline loops: CDR1 MDHEN, CDR2 SYDVKM. CDR3 size: 15 residues. Losses at the gene ends were 5 bases for V and 7 bases for J; bases not matched to a gene: 9. CDR3 bases: TGTGCCAGCAGTGACGCCGGGACAGGGTACCAGCCCCAGCATTTT. As protein: CASSDAGTGYQPQHF. The full variable domain, rest sourced from reference TRBV28 and TRBJ1-5, is DVKVTQSSRYLVKRTGEKVFLECVQDMDHENMFWYRQDPGLGLRLIYFSYDVKMKEKGDIPEGYSVSREKKERFSLILESASTNQTSMYLCASSDAGTGYQPQHFGDGTRLSIL.

This sequence joins TRBV29-1 and TRBJ2-1; perhaps TRBD2 as D (5 bases). Deletions cut 2 bases from V and 8 bases from J, with 13 bases between. CDR1 and CDR2 (germline): SQVTM, ANQGSEA. This CDR3 spans 13 amino acids. CDR3 loop: CSVEKPSRHEQFF. The DNA of the CDR3 is TGCAGCGTTGAAAAGCCTAGCCGGCATGAGCAGTTCTTC.

The genes are TRBV6-4 and TRBJ2-1; TRBD2 matches at 8 bases. Germline V gene data show CDR1 as MRHNA and CDR2 as SNTAGT. This CDR3 region has 15 residues. V lost 5 bases to trimming and J lost 9 bases; unmatched junction nucleotides: 12. As DNA, the CDR3 is TGTGCCAGCAGTCACGAACCGGGACTAGATATTGAGCAGTTCTTC. Translation: CASSHEPGLDIEQFF.

This sequence joins TRBV28 and TRBJ1-3; D is unresolved. The CDR3 totals 17 residues. Trimming cost V 1 base and J 4 bases, with 17 bases left between them. Per germline, CDR1 MDHEN and CDR2 SYDVKM. The CDR3 loop is CASSLSFGQLSGNTIYF. The CDR3 DNA is TGTGCCAGCAGTTTATCCTTCGGGCAGTTGTCCGGAAACACCATATATTTT.

This chain uses TRBV28 with TRBJ1-5; D is uncertain. Trimming removed 3 bases at V and 0 bases at J, with 6 bases between. The CDR3 is made up of 14 amino acids. Germline V gene sequence: CDR1 MDHEN, CDR2 SYDVKM. The CDR3 protein is CASSFGVSNQPQHF. CDR3 bases: TGTGCCAGCAGTTTTGGCGTTAGCAATCAGCCCCAGCATTTT.

The V gene is TRBV5-1, the J gene TRBJ2-1, with 14 nucleotides matching TRBD2. This CDR3 contains 18 residues. Per the germline V gene, CDR1 is SGHRS and CDR2 is YFSETQ. J was trimmed by 0 bases and V by 4 bases; bases with no gene match: 6. The CDR3 coding sequence is TGCGCCAGCAGCCCGCGACTAGCGGGGGGGGCCTCCTACAATGAGCAGTTCTTC. This codes for CASSPRLAGGASYNEQFF. Full variable domain (outside the CDR3, taken from reference TRBV5-1 and TRBJ2-1): KAGVTQTPRYLIKTRGQQVTLSCSPISGHRSVSWYQQTPGQGLQFLFEYFSETQRNKGNFPGRFSGRQFSNSRSEMNVSTLELGDSALYLCASSPRLAGGASYNEQFFGPGTRLTVL.

The chain couples TRBV10-1 to TRBJ2-1; D ambiguous. The CDR3 consists of 14 residues. Trimming pared 2 bases from V and 6 bases from J, leaving 11 bases between. The germline V gene encodes CDR1 WNHNN and CDR2 SYGVQD (reference sequence). CDR3 protein: CASSEQVSSNEQFF. CDR3 bases: TGCGCCAGCAGTGAGCAGGTTAGCTCCAATGAGCAGTTCTTC.

The chain has TRBV11-3 and TRBJ2-7, with TRBD1 as a possible D gene (5 bases). This CDR3 is built from 15 residues. Germline CDR1 SGHNT, CDR2 YENEEA. The V end lost 5 bases, the J end lost 4 bases, and 18 bases lay between the germline ends. The CDR3 sequence: CASSPRRGPLYEQYF. The CDR3 DNA reads TGTGCCAGCAGCCCCCGTAGGGGCCCACTGTACGAGCAGTACTTC.

This clone was observed a single time. The CDR3 here is CASPDPSGQETQYF. For the CDR3, the DNA is TGTGCCAGCCCAGACCCTAGCGGTCAAGAGACCCAGTACTTC. The chain employs TRBV7-9 and TRBJ2-5; 7 nucleotides line up with TRBD2. Germline assignment: CDR1 SEHNR and CDR2 FQNEAQ (reference sequence). This CDR3 is 14 amino acids long. Trimming removed 8 bases from V and 2 bases from J; junction bases left unmatched: 8.

The genes are TRBV5-5 and TRBJ1-3, with unresolved D. This CDR3 is built from 15 residues. The V gene's germline CDR1 is SGHKS and CDR2 YYEKEE (reference sequence). V dropped 0 bases and J dropped 4 bases, with 11 bases sitting between them. The CDR3 region has the DNA TGTGCCAGCAGCTTGGCCTGGATGCCCGGAAACACCATATATTTT. Translating it yields CASSLAWMPGNTIYF.

The chain couples TRBV10-3 to TRBJ2-1; D remains ambiguous. The CDR3 loop spans 12 amino acids. The V and J ends lost 3 bases and 2 bases respectively, with 2 bases between them. The germline V gene encodes CDR1 ENHRY and CDR2 SYGVKD. CDR3 sequence (DNA): TGTGCCATCAGTGACACCTACAATGAGCAGTTCTTC. The encoded protein is CAISDTYNEQFF.

This rearrangement joins TRBV29-1 to TRBJ1-2; TRBD1 is a possible D gene (5 bases). Germline V gene lookup returns CDR1 SQVTM and CDR2 ANQGSEA. V lost 0 bases to trimming and J lost 2 bases, with 13 bases between them. The CDR3 has 15 amino acids. DNA for the CDR3: TGCAGCGTTGAAGAGAGCGGGGCGATAAACTATGGCTACACCTTC. Its protein product is CSVEESGAINYGYTF.

In regard to this clone: The sample holds other DNA sequences that translate to the same CDR3. The chain is built from TRBV7-9 and TRBJ1-5; D ambiguous. V dropped 5 bases and J dropped 0 bases, with 5 bases sitting between them. There are 13 residues in the CDR3. In germline, CDR1 is SEHNR, CDR2 FQNEAQ (reference sequence). In DNA, the CDR3 is TGTGCCAGCAGCGGGGATAGCAATCAGCCCCAGCATTTT. Protein: CASSGDSNQPQHF.

The chain joins TRBV11-2 to TRBJ2-1; 10 positions agree with TRBD1. The germline V gene has CDR1 SGHAT and CDR2 FQNNGV. With V trimmed by 7 bases and J by 6 bases, 3 bases remained unmatched. The CDR3 extends over 13 amino acids. Here the CDR3 DNA reads TGTGCCAGCAACGGACAGGGGGTCAATGAGCAGTTCTTC. Translating gives CASNGQGVNEQFF.

J is TRBJ2-7 and V is TRBV19; the D is unclear. The V gene lost 8 bases and the J gene lost 0 bases, with 5 bases spanning the gap. CDR1 is LNHDA and CDR2 is SQIVND in the germline V gene (reference sequence). The CDR3 consists of 11 residues. CDR3 in DNA: TGTGCCAGTGGGGTCTCCTACGAGCAGTACTTC. Its translation is CASGVSYEQYF.

This chain uses TRBV4-2 with TRBJ2-7, with no clear D. This CDR3 region has 14 residues. CDR1 and CDR2 (germline): LGHNA, YNFKEQ. V lost 4 bases and J 0 bases, leaving 10 bases between the germline ends. The CDR3 coding sequence is TGTGCCAGCAGCCCACTCAGTTCCTCCTACGAGCAGTACTTC. Residues: CASSPLSSSYEQYF.

The chain uses TRBV27 and TRBJ1-1; D might be TRBD1 (6 bases). The CDR3 has 14 amino acids. Germline lookup yields CDR1 MNHEY and CDR2 SMNVEV (reference sequence). Trimming took off 4 bases at V and 4 bases at J, with 13 bases between the two ends. The CDR3 DNA follows: TGTGCCAGCAGTTCCCTACAGGGTATCACTGAAGCTTTCTTT. This sequence encodes CASSSLQGITEAFF.